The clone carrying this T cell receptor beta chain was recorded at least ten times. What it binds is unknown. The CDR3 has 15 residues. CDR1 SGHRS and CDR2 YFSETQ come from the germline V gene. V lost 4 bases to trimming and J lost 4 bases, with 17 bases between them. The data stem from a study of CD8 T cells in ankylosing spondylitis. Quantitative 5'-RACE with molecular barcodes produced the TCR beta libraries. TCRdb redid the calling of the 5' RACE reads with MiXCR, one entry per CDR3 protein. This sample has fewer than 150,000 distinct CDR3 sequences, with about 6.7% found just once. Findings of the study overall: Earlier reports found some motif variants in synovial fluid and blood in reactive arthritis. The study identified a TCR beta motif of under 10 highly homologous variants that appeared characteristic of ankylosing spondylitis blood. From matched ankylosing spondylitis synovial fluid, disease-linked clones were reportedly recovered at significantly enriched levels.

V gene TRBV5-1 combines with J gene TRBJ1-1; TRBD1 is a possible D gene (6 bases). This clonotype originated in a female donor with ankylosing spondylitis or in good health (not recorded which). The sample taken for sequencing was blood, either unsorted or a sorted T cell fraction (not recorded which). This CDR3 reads CASSLGGSGVTEAFF. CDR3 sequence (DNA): TGCGCCAGCAGCCTAGGGGGGTCCGGAGTCACTGAAGCTTTCTTT.